This record covers a single TCR beta chain. The data belong to a study of blood T cell repertoires in COVID-19. Whole-study context: Whether acute or convalescent, the COVID-19 samples came from the United States, Italy and Spain. PBMCs, B-cell-depleted T cells, or T cells provided the cDNA or gDNA that made up the material.

Trimming took off 1 base at V and 3 bases at J, with 10 bases between the two ends. In germline, CDR1 is SGHVS, CDR2 FNYEAQ. CDR3 size: 14 residues. In the original processing: Amplification from reference gene primers served as the basis for estimated nucleated cell counts. The assay was immunoSEQ multiplex PCR, and TCRdb's table has in-frame clones only and misses some. That table is the source of V, J and clone size, and D and trimming were worked out from the DNA. The sample includes over 150,000 clones, approximately 84% seen only once; the top ten take 11%. The chain is built from TRBV7-6 and TRBJ2-7; TRBD1 is a possible D gene (5 bases). Input material: peripheral blood. This clonotype originated in a man between 65 and 85 years old with active or convalescent COVID-19. CDR3 sequence reads: CASSLGQTYYEQYF. The CDR3 DNA reads TGTGCCAGCAGCTTAGGACAGACTTACTACGAGCAGTACTTC.